Included here is one T cell receptor beta chain sequence, with context. What it recognizes is unknown. Trimming left V 1 base short and J 1 base short, with 12 bases between. CDR3 length: 16 residues. This entry belongs to a study of T cells after yellow fever vaccination. Overall study findings and caveats: Clonotypes found in both CD4 and CD8 compartments made up a small share.

For TCR, cDNA came from 5'RACE template switching, which added a universal primer site and UMIs. TCRdb reprocessed the 5' RACE reads with MiXCR, giving one entry per CDR3 protein. The data show roughly 250,000 distinct CDR3 sequences, approximately 12% seen once. The sequencing used CD4+ T cells sorted from PBMCs, collected 45 days after the yellow fever booster vaccination. This sequence was found in a man aged 30 to 45 who received the YFV17D yellow fever vaccine. The chain is built from TRBV12-3 or TRBV12-4 and TRBJ2-3; possibly TRBD2 for D (6 bases). The CDR3 coding sequence is TGTGCCAGCAGTTTAGAAAGGACTAAAGGCACAGATACGCAGTATTTT. Protein product: CASSLERTKGTDTQYF.